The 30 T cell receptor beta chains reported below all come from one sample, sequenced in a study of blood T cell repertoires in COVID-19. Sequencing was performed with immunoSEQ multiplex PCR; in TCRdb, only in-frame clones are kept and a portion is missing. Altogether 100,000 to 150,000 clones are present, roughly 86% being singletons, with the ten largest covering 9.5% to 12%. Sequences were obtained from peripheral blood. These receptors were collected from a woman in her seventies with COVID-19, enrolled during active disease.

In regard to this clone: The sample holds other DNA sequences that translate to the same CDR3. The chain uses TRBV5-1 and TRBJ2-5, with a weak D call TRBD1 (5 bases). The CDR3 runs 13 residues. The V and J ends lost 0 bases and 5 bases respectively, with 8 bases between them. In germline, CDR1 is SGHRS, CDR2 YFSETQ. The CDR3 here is CASSLARAETQYF. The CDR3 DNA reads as TGCGCCAGCAGCTTGGCCAGGGCTGAGACCCAGTACTTC.

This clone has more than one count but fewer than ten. CDR3 in amino acids: CASSWTSGGPGSYNEQFF. As DNA, the CDR3 is TGTGCCAGCAGCTGGACTAGCGGGGGGCCGGGCTCCTACAATGAGCAGTTCTTC. The rearrangement joins TRBV11-3 to TRBJ2-1; 14 bases match TRBD2. The CDR3 is made up of 18 amino acids. Germline lookup yields CDR1 SGHNT and CDR2 YENEEA. V lost 4 bases to trimming and J lost 0 bases; unmatched junction nucleotides: 5.

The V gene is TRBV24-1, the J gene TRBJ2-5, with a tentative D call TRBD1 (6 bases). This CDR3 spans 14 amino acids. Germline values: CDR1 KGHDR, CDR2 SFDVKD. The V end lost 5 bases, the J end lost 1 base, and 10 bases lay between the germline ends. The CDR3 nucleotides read TGTGCCACCAGTGTACAGGGAATCCAAGAGACCCAGTACTTC. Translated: CATSVQGIQETQYF.

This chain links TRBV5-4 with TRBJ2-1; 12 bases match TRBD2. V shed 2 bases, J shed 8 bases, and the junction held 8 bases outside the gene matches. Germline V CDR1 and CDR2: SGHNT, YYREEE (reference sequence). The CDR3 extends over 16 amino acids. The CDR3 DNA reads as TGTGCCAGCAGCTTTAGAAGGACTAGCGGGGCCCATGAGCAGTTCTTC. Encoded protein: CASSFRRTSGAHEQFF.

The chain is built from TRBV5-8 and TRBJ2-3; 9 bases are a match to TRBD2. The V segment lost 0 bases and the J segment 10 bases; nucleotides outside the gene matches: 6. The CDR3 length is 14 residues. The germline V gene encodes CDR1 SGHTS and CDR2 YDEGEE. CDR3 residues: CASSLGTAGGAQYF. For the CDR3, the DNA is TGTGCCAGCAGCTTGGGGACAGCGGGGGGAGCGCAGTATTTT.

The CDR3, as DNA: TGTGCCAGCAGCCAATTGTCGGGGTCTGGAAACACCATATATTTT. This codes for CASSQLSGSGNTIYF. The chain links TRBV3-1 (or the pseudogene TRBV3-2) to TRBJ1-3; D not certain. The V gene lost 2 bases and the J gene lost 1 base, with 9 bases spanning the gap. The germline V gene encodes CDR1 LGHDT and CDR2 YNNKEL (reference sequence). This CDR3 contains 15 residues.

CDR3 coding DNA: TGTGCCAGTAGTATACGGGACAGTTCGATCTATAATTCACCCCTCCACTTT. Protein product: CASSIRDSSIYNSPLHF. V and J are TRBV19 and TRBJ1-6; 7 bases are a match to TRBD1. The CDR3 sequence is 17 residues long. Trimming removed 2 bases from V and 3 bases from J; junction bases left unmatched: 7. Per the germline V gene, CDR1 is LNHDA and CDR2 is SQIVND (reference sequence).

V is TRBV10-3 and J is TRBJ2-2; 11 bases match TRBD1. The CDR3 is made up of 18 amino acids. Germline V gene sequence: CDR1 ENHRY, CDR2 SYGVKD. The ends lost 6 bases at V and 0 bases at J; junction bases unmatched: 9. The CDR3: CAIRNRDRGITNTGELFF. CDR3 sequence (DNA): TGTGCCATCAGAAACCGGGACAGGGGGATAACGAACACCGGGGAGCTGTTTTTT.

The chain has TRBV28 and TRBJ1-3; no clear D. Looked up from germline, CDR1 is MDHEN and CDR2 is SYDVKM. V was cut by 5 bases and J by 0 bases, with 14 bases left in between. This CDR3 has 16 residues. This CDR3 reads CASSMSGVHSGNTIYF. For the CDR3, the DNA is TGTGCCAGCAGTATGTCCGGAGTTCACTCTGGAAACACCATATATTTT.

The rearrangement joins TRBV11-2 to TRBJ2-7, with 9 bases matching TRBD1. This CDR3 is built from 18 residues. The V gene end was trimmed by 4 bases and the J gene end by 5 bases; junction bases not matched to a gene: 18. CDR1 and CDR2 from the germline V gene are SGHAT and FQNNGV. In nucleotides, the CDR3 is TGTGCCAGCAGCTCTCTACGAGGCAACCGGGACAGGGCACACGAGCAGTACTTC. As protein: CASSSLRGNRDRAHEQYF.

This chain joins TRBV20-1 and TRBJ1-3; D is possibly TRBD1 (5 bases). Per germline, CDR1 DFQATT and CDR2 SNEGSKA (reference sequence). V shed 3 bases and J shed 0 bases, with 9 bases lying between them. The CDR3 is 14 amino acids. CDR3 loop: CSASTQDSGNTIYF. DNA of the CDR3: TGCAGTGCTAGTACACAGGACTCTGGAAACACCATATATTTT.

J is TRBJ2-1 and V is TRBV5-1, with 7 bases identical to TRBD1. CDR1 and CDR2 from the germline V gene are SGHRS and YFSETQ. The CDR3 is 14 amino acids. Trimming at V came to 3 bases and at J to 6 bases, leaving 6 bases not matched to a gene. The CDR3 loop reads CASSYGQAANEQFF. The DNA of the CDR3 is TGCGCCAGCAGCTACGGACAGGCTGCCAATGAGCAGTTCTTC.

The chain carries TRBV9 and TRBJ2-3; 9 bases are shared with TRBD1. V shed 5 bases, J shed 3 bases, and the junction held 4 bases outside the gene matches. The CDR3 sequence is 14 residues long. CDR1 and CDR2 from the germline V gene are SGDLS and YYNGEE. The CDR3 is CASSNRGRTDTQYF. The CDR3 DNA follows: TGTGCCAGCAGTAACAGGGGGCGAACAGATACGCAGTATTTT.

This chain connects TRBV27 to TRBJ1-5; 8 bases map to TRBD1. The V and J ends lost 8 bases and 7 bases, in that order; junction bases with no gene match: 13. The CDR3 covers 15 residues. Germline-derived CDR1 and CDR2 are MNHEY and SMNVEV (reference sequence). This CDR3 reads CASAQSQGAGQPQHF. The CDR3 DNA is TGTGCCAGCGCCCAAAGCCAGGGGGCGGGACAGCCCCAGCATTTT.

The CDR3 bases are TGTGCCAGCAGCTTAATGGACAGGAGCAATCAGCCCCAGCATTTT. It yields the protein CASSLMDRSNQPQHF. V gene TRBV7-8 combines with J gene TRBJ1-5, with 7 nucleotides matching TRBD1. Losses at the gene ends were 2 bases for V and 1 base for J; bases not matched to a gene: 2. The CDR3 is 15 residues long. The germline V gene has CDR1 SGHVS and CDR2 FQNEAQ.

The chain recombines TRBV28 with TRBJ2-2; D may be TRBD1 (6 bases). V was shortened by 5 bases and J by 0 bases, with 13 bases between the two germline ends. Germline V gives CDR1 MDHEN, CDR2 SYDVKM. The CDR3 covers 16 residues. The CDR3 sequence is CASSAGTLTNTGELFF. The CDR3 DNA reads TGTGCCAGCAGTGCCGGGACACTTACGAACACCGGGGAGCTGTTTTTT. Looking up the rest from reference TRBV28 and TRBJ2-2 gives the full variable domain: DVKVTQSSRYLVKRTGEKVFLECVQDMDHENMFWYRQDPGLGLRLIYFSYDVKMKEKGDIPEGYSVSREKKERFSLILESASTNQTSMYLCASSAGTLTNTGELFFGEGSRLTVL.

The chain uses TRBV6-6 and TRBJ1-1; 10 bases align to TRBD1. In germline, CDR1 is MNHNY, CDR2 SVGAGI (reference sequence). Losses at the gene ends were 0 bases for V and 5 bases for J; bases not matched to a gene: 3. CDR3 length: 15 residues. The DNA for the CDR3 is TGTGCCAGCAGTTACTCGGGACAGGGGACGACTGAAGCTTTCTTT. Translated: CASSYSGQGTTEAFF.

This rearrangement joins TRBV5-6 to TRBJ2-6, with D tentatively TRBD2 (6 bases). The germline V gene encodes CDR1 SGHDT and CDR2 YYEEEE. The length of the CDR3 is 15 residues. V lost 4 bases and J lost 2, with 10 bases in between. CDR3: CASSGGGPGANVLTF. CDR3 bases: TGTGCCAGCAGCGGGGGAGGCCCTGGGGCCAACGTCCTGACTTTC.

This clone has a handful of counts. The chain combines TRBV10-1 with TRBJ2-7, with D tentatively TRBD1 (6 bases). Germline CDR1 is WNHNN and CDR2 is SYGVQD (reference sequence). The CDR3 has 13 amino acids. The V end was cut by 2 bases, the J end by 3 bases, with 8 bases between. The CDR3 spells CASSEGQHYEQYF. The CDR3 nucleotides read TGCGCCAGCAGTGAGGGACAGCACTACGAGCAGTACTTC.

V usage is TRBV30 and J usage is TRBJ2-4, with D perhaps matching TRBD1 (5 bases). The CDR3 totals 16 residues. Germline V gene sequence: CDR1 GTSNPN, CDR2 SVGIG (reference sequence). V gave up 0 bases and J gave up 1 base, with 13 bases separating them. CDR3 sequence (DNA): TGTGCCTGGAGTGTTCAGGGAAAGTACGCCAAAAACATTCAGTACTTC. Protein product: CAWSVQGKYAKNIQYF.

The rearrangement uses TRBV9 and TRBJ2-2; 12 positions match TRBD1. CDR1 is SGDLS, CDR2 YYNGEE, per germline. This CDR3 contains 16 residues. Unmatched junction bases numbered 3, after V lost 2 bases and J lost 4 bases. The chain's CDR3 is CASSVGQGAFTGELFF. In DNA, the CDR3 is TGTGCCAGCAGCGTGGGACAGGGGGCCTTCACCGGGGAGCTGTTTTTT.

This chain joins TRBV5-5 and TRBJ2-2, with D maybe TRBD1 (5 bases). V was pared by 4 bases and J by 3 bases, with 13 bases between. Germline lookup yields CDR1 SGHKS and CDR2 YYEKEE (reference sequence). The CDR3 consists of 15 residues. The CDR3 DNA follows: TGTGCCAGCAGCATATACAGGCAGGACACCGGGGAGCTGTTTTTT. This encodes CASSIYRQDTGELFF.

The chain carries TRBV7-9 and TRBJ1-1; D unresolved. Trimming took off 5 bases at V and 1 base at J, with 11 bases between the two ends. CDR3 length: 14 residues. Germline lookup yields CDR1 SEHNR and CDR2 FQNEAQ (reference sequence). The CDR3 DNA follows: TGTGCCAGCAGCCGCCTAGACTCGAACACTGAAGCTTTCTTT. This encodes CASSRLDSNTEAFF.

The CDR3 DNA follows: TGTGCCAGCTCACCACCCTGGCCCTCGAACACCGGGGAGCTGTTTTTT. This encodes CASSPPWPSNTGELFF. J is TRBJ2-2 and V is TRBV18; D remains unclear. Germline V gives CDR1 KGHSH, CDR2 LQKENI. V dropped 0 bases and J dropped 0 bases, with 8 bases sitting between them. This CDR3 comprises 16 residues.

CDR3 nucleotide sequence: TGTGCCAGCAGCGTAGTTTCCGGCGGGCAAGAGACCCAGTACTTC. It is translated as CASSVVSGGQETQYF. The V and J genes are TRBV9 and TRBJ2-5, with D possibly matching TRBD2 (5 bases). Trimming removed 0 bases from V and 2 bases from J, with 11 bases in between. The CDR3 is made up of 15 amino acids. CDR1 SGDLS and CDR2 YYNGEE come from the germline V gene.

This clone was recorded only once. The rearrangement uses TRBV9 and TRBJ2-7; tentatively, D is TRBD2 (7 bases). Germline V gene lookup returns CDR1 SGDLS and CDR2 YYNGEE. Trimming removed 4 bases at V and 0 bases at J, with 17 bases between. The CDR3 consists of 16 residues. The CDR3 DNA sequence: TGTGCCAGCAGCACCCCTAGGGGGGGGAGCTCCTACGAGCAGTACTTC. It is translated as CASSTPRGGSSYEQYF.

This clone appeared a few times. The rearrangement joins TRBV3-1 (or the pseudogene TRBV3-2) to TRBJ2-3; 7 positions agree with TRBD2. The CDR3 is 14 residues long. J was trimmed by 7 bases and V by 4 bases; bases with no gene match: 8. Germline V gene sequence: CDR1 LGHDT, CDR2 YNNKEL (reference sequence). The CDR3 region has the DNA TGTGCCAGCAGCCCGCCGGGAGGAAGGTATACGCAGTATTTT. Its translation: CASSPPGGRYTQYF.

In DNA form, the CDR3 reads TGTGCCAGCAGTTTACAGGGTTTCGAGCAGTACTTC. Translation: CASSLQGFEQYF. The V gene is TRBV9, the J gene TRBJ2-7; perhaps TRBD1 as D (6 bases). This CDR3 has 12 residues. Trimming pared 5 bases from V and 6 bases from J, leaving 12 bases between. Germline CDR1 and CDR2: SGDLS and YYNGEE.

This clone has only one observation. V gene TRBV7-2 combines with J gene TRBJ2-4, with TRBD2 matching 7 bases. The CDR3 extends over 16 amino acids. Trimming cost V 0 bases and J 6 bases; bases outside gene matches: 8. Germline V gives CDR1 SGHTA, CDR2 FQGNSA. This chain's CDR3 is CASSLAGGNNLNIQYF. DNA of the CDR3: TGTGCCAGCAGCTTAGCGGGGGGGAACAATTTAAACATTCAGTACTTC.

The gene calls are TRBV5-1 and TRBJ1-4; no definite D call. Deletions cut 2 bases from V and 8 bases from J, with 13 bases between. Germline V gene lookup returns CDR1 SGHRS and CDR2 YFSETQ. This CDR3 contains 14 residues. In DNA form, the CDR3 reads TGCGCCAGCAGCTTAACCGGGAGCAGGGAAAAACTGTTTTTT. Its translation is CASSLTGSREKLFF. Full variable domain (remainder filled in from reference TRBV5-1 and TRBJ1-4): KAGVTQTPRYLIKTRGQQVTLSCSPISGHRSVSWYQQTPGQGLQFLFEYFSETQRNKGNFPGRFSGRQFSNSRSEMNVSTLELGDSALYLCASSLTGSREKLFFGSGTQLSVL.